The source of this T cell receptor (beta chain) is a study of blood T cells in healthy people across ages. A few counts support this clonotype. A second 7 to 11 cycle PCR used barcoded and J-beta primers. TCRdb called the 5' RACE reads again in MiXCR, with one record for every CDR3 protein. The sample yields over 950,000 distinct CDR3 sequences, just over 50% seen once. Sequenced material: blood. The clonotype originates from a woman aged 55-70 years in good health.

As DNA, the CDR3 is TGTGCCAGCAGCCAAGATCAATATGGGACTAGCGGGAGCAATGAGCAGTTCTTC. Residues: CASSQDQYGTSGSNEQFF. This sequence joins TRBV4-2 and TRBJ2-1; 14 bases map to TRBD2. CDR3 length: 18 residues. The V gene's germline CDR1 is LGHNA and CDR2 YNFKEQ. Trimming removed 0 bases from V and 6 bases from J; junction bases left unmatched: 7.